The entry below gives a single TCR beta chain sequence along with its context. Its matching antigen is unknown. The CDR3 covers 14 residues. CDR1 and CDR2 from the germline V gene are MNHEY and SVGAGI. Assay: immunoSEQ multiplex PCR; the TCRdb copy retains only in-frame clones and omits some. The repertoire includes 8,000 or so clones, about 93% of them detected once, and approximately 0.58% sits in the top ten. The data derive from a study of monozygotic twins with cystic fibrosis. The study, taken as a whole, reports: The repertoire was suggested to be naive-dominated, clonality median about 0.01.

The sample comprised blood. The receptor comes from a boy aged 2 to 10 with cystic fibrosis. This chain connects TRBV6-5 to TRBJ2-5; weak D call: TRBD1 (5 bases). The J call may be in error: the DNA end matches TRBJ2-7 better. CDR3 sequence: CASSYFQGPYEQYF. CDR3 DNA: TGTGCCAGCAGTTACTTCCAGGGCCCTTACGAGCAGTACTTC.